The present entry profiles one T cell receptor beta chain with its context. This clone was recorded once. Its antigen target is currently unknown. Per-base qualities were not stored, and no clone one base away is much larger. This record belongs to a study of T cell changes during pregnancy in multiple sclerosis (dated by TCRdb to about 2019). Regarding the complete study: The study examined how the T cell repertoire changed over the course of pregnancy in women with multiple sclerosis.

Via the germline V gene (reference sequence), CDR1 is DFQATT and CDR2 SNEGSKA. The CDR3, from cysteine to phenylalanine, totals 10 residues. The sequence is cut down to CDR3 DNA, 30 bases in frame from base 1. Library preparation used the immunoSEQ multiplex PCR assay. This is the immuneACCESS table as TCRdb keeps it, with only in-frame sequences that have V and J called. A part of the clones is gone; compared with another copy, unresolved V genes explain less than half, and the rest is unexplained. The sample yields about 12,000 clones; about 86% were counted once. Clones ranked in the top ten supply roughly 14% of the sample.

The origin of this receptor is a female donor in good health, enrolled as a control in a pregnancy study. The material sequenced was CD8+ T cells from peripheral blood mononuclear cells, taken in the second trimester of pregnancy. The sequence links TRBV20-1 to TRBJ2-5; the D gene is unclear. The DNA sequence is as follows: TGCACCCCGGGCCAAGAGACCCAGTACTTC. Translation gives CTPGQETQYF.